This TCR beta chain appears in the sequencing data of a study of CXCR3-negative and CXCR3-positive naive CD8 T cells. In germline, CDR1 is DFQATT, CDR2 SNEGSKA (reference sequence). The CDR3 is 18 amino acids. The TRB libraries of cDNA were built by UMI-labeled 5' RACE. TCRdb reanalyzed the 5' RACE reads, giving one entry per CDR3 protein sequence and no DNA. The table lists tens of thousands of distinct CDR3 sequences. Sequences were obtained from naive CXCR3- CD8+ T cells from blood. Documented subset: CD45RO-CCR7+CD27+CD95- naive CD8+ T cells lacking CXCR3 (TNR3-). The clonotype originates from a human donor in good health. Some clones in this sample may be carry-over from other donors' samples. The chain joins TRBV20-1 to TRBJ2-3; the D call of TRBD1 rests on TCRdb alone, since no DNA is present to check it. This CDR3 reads CSARCPGQGDVGTDTQYF.